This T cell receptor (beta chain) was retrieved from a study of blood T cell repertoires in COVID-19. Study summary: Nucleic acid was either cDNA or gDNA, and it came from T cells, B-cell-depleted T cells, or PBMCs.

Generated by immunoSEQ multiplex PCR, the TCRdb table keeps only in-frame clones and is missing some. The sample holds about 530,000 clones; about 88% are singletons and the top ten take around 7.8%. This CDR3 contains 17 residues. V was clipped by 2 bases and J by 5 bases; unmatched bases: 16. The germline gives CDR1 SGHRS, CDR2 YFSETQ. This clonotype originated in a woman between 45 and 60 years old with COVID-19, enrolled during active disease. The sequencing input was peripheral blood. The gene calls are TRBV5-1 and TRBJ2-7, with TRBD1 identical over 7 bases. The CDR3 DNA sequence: TGCGCCAGCAGCTTTTTACAGGGGCAATCTCCTGTAGACGAGCAGTACTTC. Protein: CASSFLQGQSPVDEQYF.